This passage covers 19 T cell receptor beta chains from one sample sequenced in a study of blood T cell repertoires in COVID-19. Profiled with immunoSEQ multiplex PCR; TCRdb holds only in-frame clones, not every one. The repertoire holds tens of thousands of clones, with approximately 90% as singletons. Sequencing input: peripheral blood. The source is a middle-aged man with acute or convalescent COVID-19.

V and J are TRBV9 and TRBJ1-3; D ambiguous. The CDR3 is 14 residues long. Germline loops: CDR1 SGDLS, CDR2 YYNGEE. The germline V and J ends were trimmed by 3 bases and 0 bases, with 7 bases remaining between them. CDR3 DNA sequence: TGTGCCAGCAGCGCCCGGGACTCTGGAAACACCATATATTTT. The encoded protein is CASSARDSGNTIYF. The entire variable domain, with the rest obtained from reference TRBV9 and TRBJ1-3, is as follows: DSGVTQTPKHLITATGQRVTLRCSPRSGDLSVYWYQQSLDQGLQFLIQYYNGEERAKGNILERFSAQQFPDLHSELNLSSLELGDSALYFCASSARDSGNTIYFGEGSWLTVV.

V and J are TRBV4-2 and TRBJ2-2; D unresolved. The CDR3 covers 15 residues. Germline V gene data show CDR1 as LGHNA and CDR2 as YNFKEQ. Trimming shortened V by 3 bases and J by 1 base, and 9 bases separated the two germline ends. The CDR3 DNA reads TGTGCCAGCAGCCAGGGTAGCAGGAACACCGGGGAGCTGTTTTTT. Translated: CASSQGSRNTGELFF.

The V and J genes are TRBV3-1 (or the pseudogene TRBV3-2) and TRBJ1-2; D perhaps matches TRBD1 (5 bases). The germline V gene has CDR1 LGHDT and CDR2 YNNKEL (reference sequence). V was shortened by 4 bases and J by 3 bases, with 15 bases between the two germline ends. The CDR3 is 15 amino acids. The CDR3 sequence: CASSPRGVGDYGYTF. In DNA, the CDR3 is TGTGCCAGCAGCCCCCGCGGGGTGGGGGACTATGGCTACACCTTC.

The V gene is TRBV19, the J gene TRBJ2-7, with 10 positions matching TRBD2. V was clipped by 7 bases and J by 3 bases; unmatched bases: 6. CDR3 size: 14 residues. In germline, CDR1 is LNHDA, CDR2 SQIVND (reference sequence). The CDR3, as DNA: TGTGCCAGTACCCGGACTAGCGGAGACTACGAGCAGTACTTC. It is translated as CASTRTSGDYEQYF.

The chain combines TRBV30 with TRBJ1-2; a possible D gene is TRBD1 (6 bases). This CDR3 is 13 amino acids long. V lost 7 bases and J 4 bases, leaving 16 bases between the germline ends. Germline assignment: CDR1 GTSNPN and CDR2 SVGIG (reference sequence). CDR3 in amino acids: CAFGGGGGYGYTF. For the CDR3, the DNA is TGTGCCTTCGGGGGGGGCGGAGGCTATGGCTACACCTTC. Using reference TRBV30 and TRBJ1-2 for the parts outside the CDR3, the full variable domain is SQTIHQWPATLVQPVGSPLSLECTVEGTSNPNLYWYRQAAGRGLQLLFYSVGIGQISSEVPQNLSASRPQDRQFILSSKKLLLSDSGFYLCAFGGGGGYGYTFGSGTRLTVV.

The chain recombines TRBV3-1 (or the pseudogene TRBV3-2) with TRBJ2-7; TRBD2 might be the D (6 bases). Trimming removed 1 base at V and 2 bases at J, with 24 bases between. The CDR3 runs to 19 residues. CDR1 and CDR2 from the germline V gene are LGHDT and YNNKEL (reference sequence). CDR3 DNA: TGTGCCAGCAGCCAAGTTTATTCTCGGGGAGGACGAGATACCTACGAGCAGTACTTC. It encodes CASSQVYSRGGRDTYEQYF.

J is TRBJ1-4 and V is TRBV27; D perhaps matches TRBD1 (6 bases). Germline CDR1 reads MNHEY; CDR2 reads SMNVEV (reference sequence). This CDR3 contains 16 residues. The ends were cut back, 6 bases at V and 4 bases at J, with 18 bases in the middle. The chain's CDR3 is CASRELRGQVNEKLFF. CDR3 coding DNA: TGTGCCAGCAGGGAGCTTCGGGGACAAGTTAATGAAAAACTGTTTTTT.

The chain recombines TRBV6-1 with TRBJ2-7; a possible D gene is TRBD1 (5 bases). This CDR3 is built from 15 residues. From germline, CDR1 is MNHNS and CDR2 SASEGT. Trimming took off 2 bases at V and 6 bases at J, with 17 bases between the two ends. CDR3 DNA: TGTGCCAGCAGTGAATTTGGCAGGGTGAAAGGCGAGCAGTACTTC. Its protein is CASSEFGRVKGEQYF.

The chain carries TRBV4-1 and TRBJ1-4; TRBD1 matches 8 bases. Germline V CDR1 and CDR2: MGHRA, YSYEKL. The CDR3 covers 15 residues. J lost 7 bases, V lost 4 bases, and 8 bases had no gene match. CDR3 bases: TGCGCCAGCAGCCGAGCGGACAGGGTAGTTGAAAAACTGTTTTTT. Its translation: CASSRADRVVEKLFF.

The CDR3 loop is CASSSSGPNYGYTF. In DNA, the CDR3 is TGTGCCAGTAGTTCCTCCGGTCCTAACTATGGCTACACCTTC. V is TRBV19 and J is TRBJ1-2, with D hard to call. In germline, CDR1 is LNHDA, CDR2 SQIVND (reference sequence). Between the trimmed V and J ends, which lost 5 bases and 0 bases, there was a span of 10 bases. The CDR3 is made up of 14 amino acids.

The chain couples TRBV13 to TRBJ2-1, with TRBD2 matching over 9 bases. Per the germline V gene, CDR1 is PRHDT and CDR2 is FYEKMQ (reference sequence). V trimming: 5 bases; J trimming: 10 bases; junction bases outside the gene matches: 3. This CDR3 contains 12 residues. CDR3 in amino acids: CASSTLAGEQFF. In DNA, the CDR3 is TGTGCCAGCAGCACCCTAGCGGGAGAGCAGTTCTTC.

The chain combines TRBV7-2 with TRBJ2-7, with 7 nucleotides matching TRBD2. Germline CDR1 SGHTA, CDR2 FQGNSA. The CDR3 extends over 15 amino acids. With V trimmed by 6 bases and J by 3 bases, 11 bases remained unmatched. The DNA of the CDR3 is TGTGCCAGCAGTCCTCTTGGGGGAGGGCTCTACGAGCAGTACTTC. It is translated as CASSPLGGGLYEQYF.

The chain links TRBV2 to TRBJ2-7; no definite D call. This CDR3 contains 12 residues. The germline CDR1 and CDR2 sequences are SNHLY and FYNNEI. Trimming removed 4 bases at V and 3 bases at J, with 7 bases between. The CDR3, as DNA: TGTGCCAGCAGTGGTAGAGACTACGAGCAGTACTTC. Translation: CASSGRDYEQYF. Based on the CDR3 plus reference TRBV2 and TRBJ2-7, the full variable domain is EPEVTQTPSHQVTQMGQEVILRCVPISNHLYFYWYRQILGQKVEFLVSFYNNEISEKSEIFDDQFSVERPDGSNFTLKIRSTKLEDSAMYFCASSGRDYEQYFGPGTRLTVT.

The chain joins TRBV2 to TRBJ2-1, with 14 bases matching TRBD2. This CDR3 spans 13 amino acids. V lost 9 bases, J lost 7 bases, and 2 bases stayed unmatched. The V gene's germline CDR1 is SNHLY and CDR2 FYNNEI. Written as DNA, the CDR3 is TGTGCCAGGGGGACTAGCGGGAGAAATGAGCAGTTCTTC. Its translation is CARGTSGRNEQFF. Complete variable domain (other parts from reference TRBV2 and TRBJ2-1): EPEVTQTPSHQVTQMGQEVILRCVPISNHLYFYWYRQILGQKVEFLVSFYNNEISEKSEIFDDQFSVERPDGSNFTLKIRSTKLEDSAMYFCARGTSGRNEQFFGPGTRLTVL.

This chain uses TRBV25-1 with TRBJ2-2; 7 bases align to TRBD2. Unmatched junction bases numbered 5, after V lost 5 bases and J lost 5 bases. Germline CDR1 reads MGHDK; CDR2 reads SYGVNS. This CDR3 spans 14 amino acids. The chain's CDR3 is CASSSLGGTGELFF. In DNA, the CDR3 is TGTGCCAGCAGTAGTCTCGGGGGGACCGGGGAGCTGTTTTTT.

The CDR3 nucleotides are TGTGCCAGCAGCTTAGGACAGGGGTTGGATGAGCAGTTCTTC. Translating it yields CASSLGQGLDEQFF. The gene calls are TRBV11-3 and TRBJ2-1; 8 nucleotides agree with TRBD1. The V and J ends lost 1 base and 8 bases, in that order; junction bases with no gene match: 4. This CDR3 has 14 amino acids. The germline V gene encodes CDR1 SGHNT and CDR2 YENEEA.

The table lists this clone with a few counts. V usage is TRBV6-4 and J usage is TRBJ2-3; unclear D gene. Trimming left V 5 bases short and J 2 bases short, with 8 bases between. CDR1 MRHNA and CDR2 SNTAGT come from the germline V gene. The CDR3 is 13 amino acids. The CDR3 is CASSSVDTDTQYF. The CDR3 DNA sequence: TGTGCCAGCAGTTCGGTAGACACAGATACGCAGTATTTT.

The chain carries TRBV11-3 and TRBJ1-1; the D is unclear. The germline CDR1 and CDR2 sequences are SGHNT and YENEEA. V lost 5 bases to trimming and J lost 1 base, with 17 bases between them. The CDR3 is made up of 16 amino acids. CDR3 in amino acids: CASSPGAVGGNTEAFF. The CDR3 nucleotides read TGTGCCAGCAGCCCAGGTGCGGTAGGAGGGAACACTGAAGCTTTCTTT.

The V and J genes are TRBV25-1 and TRBJ1-5; a weak D match, TRBD1 (6 bases). Germline V gene sequence: CDR1 MGHDK, CDR2 SYGVNS. V was cut by 2 bases and J by 5 bases, with 13 bases left in between. The CDR3 runs 15 residues. The CDR3 region is CASSERRDTDQPQHF. DNA of the CDR3: TGTGCCAGCAGTGAACGCCGGGACACGGATCAGCCCCAGCATTTT.